This T cell receptor (beta chain) was captured by sequencing in a study of a mutant IDH1 vaccine in newly diagnosed glioma. This clone was detected a few times. The antigen is unknown. Assay used: immunoSEQ multiplex PCR; TCRdb lists only in-frame clones, some missing. The sample records about 64,000 clones, under 85% being singletons. Germline CDR1 and CDR2: MNHEY and SMNVEV (reference sequence). After removal of 9 bases from V and 6 bases from J, the junction contained 10 bases not matched to a gene. The CDR3 covers 14 residues. Time point denoted: week 35, safety follow-up. Vaccine doses each comprised 300 ug of mutant IDH1 20-mer peptide, with topical imiquimod.

This receptor was identified in a man aged 45-65 years with glioma. The V gene is TRBV27, the J gene TRBJ2-2, with 7 bases matching TRBD1. The sample in question was PBMCs, obtained from a glioma patient whose treatment included an IDH1 peptide vaccine. The CDR3 coding sequence is TGTGCCAGTAAGGAACAGGGGATGGCCGGGGAGCTGTTTTTT. Residues: CASKEQGMAGELFF.